Listed below are T cell receptor beta chains from one sample, sequenced in a study of blood T cell repertoires in COVID-19. Repertoires were generated with immunoSEQ multiplex PCR, while TCRdb's copy carries only in-frame clones and drops some. Altogether tens of thousands of clones are present, approximately 89% being singletons, with the ten largest covering around 4.5%. Material for sequencing was peripheral blood. The receptors stem from a woman in her sixties or seventies with active COVID-19. CDR3s include the opening cysteine and the closing phenylalanine or tryptophan. Fields, in order: J gene, D gene, V gene, clone size, CDR3 protein, CDR3 DNA. The D gene is left open where the match is weak. Part of the rows lack a size; the others show once, few, many or a class for expanded clones.

>TRBJ2-1|-|TRBV19|-
CASSKSDGSYNEQFF
TGTGCCAGTAGTAAAAGCGACGGGAGTTACAATGAGCAGTTCTTC
>TRBJ1-5|-|TRBV30|-
CAWSVGAQGKPQHF
TGTGCCTGGAGTGTAGGGGCACAGGGTAAGCCCCAGCATTTT
>TRBJ2-1|TRBD2|TRBV28|-
CASSAPSNRGGRTYNEQFF
TGTGCCAGCAGCGCCCCCTCAAACCGTGGCGGGAGGACCTACAATGAGCAGTTCTTC
>TRBJ2-7|TRBD2|TRBV28|-
CASTTSGRYEQYF
TGTGCCAGTACGACTAGCGGGAGATACGAGCAGTACTTC
>TRBJ2-5|-|TRBV19|-
CASSIPGIQETQYF
TGTGCCAGTAGTATACCCGGGATCCAAGAGACCCAGTACTTC
>TRBJ1-6|TRBD1|TRBV5-4|-
CASSLSRQGGSPLHF
TGTGCCAGCAGCTTGTCCAGACAGGGGGGATCACCCCTCCACTTT
>TRBJ1-4|TRBD1|TRBV6-6|-
CATSPGTVNEKLFF
TGTGCCACCAGCCCCGGGACAGTCAATGAAAAACTGTTTTTT
>TRBJ2-5|TRBD1|TRBV29-1|-
CSGGQGWETQYF
TGCAGCGGTGGACAGGGTTGGGAGACCCAGTACTTC
>TRBJ1-5|TRBD1|TRBV15|few
CATSRGSGTGGASQPQHF
TGTGCCACCAGCAGAGGTTCTGGGACAGGGGGCGCGTCTCAGCCCCAGCATTTT
>TRBJ2-1|TRBD2|TRBV18|-
CASSHDRLAGGEQFF
TGTGCCAGCTCACACGATCGACTAGCGGGGGGTGAGCAGTTCTTC
>TRBJ1-6|-|TRBV19|-
CASRQSGDSPLHF
TGTGCCAGCCGGCAATCGGGGGATTCACCCCTCCACTTT
>TRBJ2-1|TRBD2|TRBV4-1|-
CASSQDSSGSYNEQFF
TGCGCCAGCAGCCAAGATAGTAGCGGGAGTTACAATGAGCAGTTCTTC
>TRBJ1-2|-|TRBV24-1|-
CATSDWPGDGGYTF
TGTGCCACCAGTGATTGGCCCGGGGATGGTGGCTACACCTTC
>TRBJ1-4|TRBD1|TRBV19|-
CASTVRDSSNEKLFF
TGTGCCAGTACCGTGAGGGACAGCTCCAATGAAAAACTGTTTTTT
>TRBJ1-1|TRBD1|TRBV6-1|once
CASSVRDRAGPTEAFF
TGTGCCAGCAGTGTCCGGGACAGGGCCGGTCCCACTGAAGCTTTCTTT
>TRBJ2-3|-|TRBV10-1|once
CASSSGHGTDTQYF
TGCGCCAGCAGTAGCGGGCACGGTACAGATACGCAGTATTTT
>TRBJ1-6|TRBD1|TRBV6-5|-
CASSYGKTGGESPLHF
TGTGCCAGCAGTTACGGGAAGACAGGGGGCGAGTCACCCCTCCACTTT
>TRBJ2-7|-|TRBV23-1|-
CASSQNGEQLYEQYF
TGCGCCAGCAGTCAAAACGGGGAACAACTCTACGAGCAGTACTTC
>TRBJ1-1|-|TRBV5-1|-
CASSLVRASEAFF
TGCGCCAGCAGCTTGGTCAGGGCCAGTGAAGCTTTCTTT
>TRBJ2-7|TRBD1|TRBV5-6|-
CASSFRSGQGAREQYF
TGTGCCAGCAGCTTTAGGTCGGGACAGGGGGCTCGGGAGCAGTACTTC
>TRBJ2-3|TRBD2|TRBV28|-
CASSWSSGDHGIPSTDTQYF
TGTGCCAGCAGTTGGTCTAGCGGGGACCACGGGATCCCTAGCACAGATACGCAGTATTTT
>TRBJ2-7|TRBD2|TRBV4-2|-
CASSRTLGGASYEQYF
TGTGCCAGCAGCCGAACCCTCGGGGGGGCATCCTACGAGCAGTACTTC
>TRBJ1-1|-|TRBV5-1|-
CASRRTGTQYMNTEAFF
TGCGCCAGCAGACGCACCGGGACACAGTATATGAACACTGAAGCTTTCTTT
>TRBJ2-6|-|TRBV28|-
CASSPRGGARNSGANVLTF
TGTGCCAGCAGTCCGAGAGGGGGGGCAAGAAACTCTGGGGCCAACGTCCTGACTTTC
>TRBJ1-3|-|TRBV7-8|-
CASSRVGTNSGNTIYF
TGTGCCAGCAGCCGCGTCGGGACAAACTCTGGAAACACCATATATTTT
>TRBJ1-6|-|TRBV18|-
CASSPSGGDSPLHF
TGTGCCAGCTCCCCGTCGGGGGGCGATTCACCCCTCCACTTT
>TRBJ1-2|-|TRBV9|once
CASSQNTGIGYTF
TGTGCCAGCAGCCAGAACACAGGGATTGGCTACACCTTC
>TRBJ1-2|-|TRBV29-1|-
CSVEDPFIGGRRNGYTF
TGCAGCGTTGAAGATCCGTTCATAGGCGGTAGGAGGAATGGCTACACCTTC
>TRBJ1-1|-|TRBV14|-
CASSQDFGLEYHTEAFF
TGTGCCAGCAGCCAAGATTTTGGTTTAGAGTATCACACTGAAGCTTTCTTT
>TRBJ2-3|-|TRBV5-1|-
CASSLIQDSTDTQYF
TGCGCCAGCAGCTTGATTCAGGACTCCACAGATACGCAGTATTTT
>TRBJ2-2|-|TRBV6-2/TRBV6-3|-
CASSYFETRYTGELFF
TGTGCCAGCAGTTATTTTGAGACTAGGTACACCGGGGAGCTGTTTTTT
>TRBJ2-6|TRBD1|TRBV5-1|-
CASSRTGGEAGANVLTF
TGCGCCAGCAGCAGGACAGGGGGCGAGGCTGGGGCCAACGTCCTGACTTTC
>TRBJ2-2|TRBD2|TRBV19|-
CASSSIGLAGGTGELFF
TGTGCCAGTAGCTCCATCGGACTAGCGGGAGGTACCGGGGAGCTGTTTTTT
>TRBJ2-2|TRBD1|TRBV19|-
CASSSRRWTGLGDTGELFF
TGTGCCAGTAGTAGCCGTAGGTGGACAGGTCTTGGGGACACCGGGGAGCTGTTTTTT
>TRBJ2-2|TRBD2|TRBV12-5|-
CASGPWTSGRRGELFF
TGTGCTAGTGGTCCGTGGACTAGCGGGAGGCGCGGGGAGCTGTTTTTT
>TRBJ1-2|TRBD1|TRBV7-9|-
CASREPGTAGGYTF
TGTGCCAGCAGAGAGCCCGGGACAGCAGGGGGCTACACCTTC
>TRBJ2-3|TRBD2|TRBV28|-
CASSSLAGTDTQYF
TGTGCCAGCAGTTCTCTAGCGGGCACAGATACGCAGTATTTT
>TRBJ1-5|TRBD1|TRBV25-1|-
CASSEARIDRANQPQHF
TGTGCCAGCAGTGAGGCTCGTATAGACAGGGCCAATCAGCCCCAGCATTTT
>TRBJ2-2|-|TRBV5-4|-
CASSLSGTTGELFF
TGTGCCAGCAGCTTGAGTGGTACTACCGGGGAGCTGTTTTTT
>TRBJ2-3|-|TRBV5-5|-
CASSLVQYTDTQYF
TGTGCCAGCAGCTTAGTACAGTACACAGATACGCAGTATTTT
>TRBJ1-6|-|TRBV28|-
CASSLSVVHNSPLHF
TGTGCCAGCAGTTTATCGGTAGTCCATAATTCACCCCTCCACTTT
>TRBJ2-1|-|TRBV24-1|-
CATSDPDGLAKNNEQFF
TGTGCCACCAGTGACCCCGACGGGCTAGCAAAGAACAATGAGCAGTTCTTC
>TRBJ1-1|-|TRBV5-1|-
CASSLDGPQGGQAFF
TGCGCCAGCAGCTTGGATGGGCCCCAGGGTGGGCAAGCTTTCTTT
>TRBJ1-4|-|TRBV28|once
CASTGETRIGEKLFF
TGTGCCAGCACCGGAGAGACGAGAATTGGTGAAAAACTGTTTTTT
>TRBJ1-2|TRBD1|TRBV6-2/TRBV6-3|-
CASSSPTGWNYGYTF
TGTGCCAGCAGTTCACCGACAGGGTGGAACTATGGCTACACCTTC
>TRBJ2-3|TRBD2|TRBV3-1/TRBV3-2|-
CASSQGGSGGNTDTQYF
TGTGCCAGCAGCCAAGGAGGCTCGGGAGGGAACACAGATACGCAGTATTTT
>TRBJ2-5|TRBD2|TRBV28|-
CASGHGASGRARQETQYF
TGTGCCAGCGGCCATGGGGCTAGCGGGAGGGCGCGTCAAGAGACCCAGTACTTC
>TRBJ1-5|-|TRBV19|-
CASSIGQHHQPQHF
TGTGCCAGTAGTATAGGCCAACACCATCAGCCCCAGCATTTT
>TRBJ1-5|-|TRBV29-1|once
CSDIRGRGQPQHF
TGCAGCGACATCAGGGGAAGGGGTCAGCCCCAGCATTTT
>TRBJ2-7|TRBD2|TRBV6-5|once
CASSRGAYEQYF
TGTGCCAGCAGTCGGGGGGCCTACGAGCAGTACTTC
>TRBJ2-7|TRBD2|TRBV7-9|once
CASSRRTSGLNEQYF
TGTGCCAGCAGCAGACGTACTAGCGGGTTGAACGAGCAGTACTTC
>TRBJ2-2|TRBD1|TRBV7-9|-
CASSLDSGGQGYTGELFF
TGTGCCAGCAGCTTAGATTCTGGTGGACAGGGGTACACCGGGGAGCTGTTTTTT
>TRBJ2-3|-|TRBV5-4|-
CASSLLGEETDTQYF
TGTGCCAGCAGCTTGCTTGGGGAGGAGACAGATACGCAGTATTTT
>TRBJ2-3|TRBD2|TRBV10-1|-
CASRGLATDTQYF
TGCGCCAGCAGAGGACTAGCGACAGATACGCAGTATTTT
>TRBJ1-4|-|TRBV7-9|-
CASSLAGVTNEKLFF
TGTGCCAGCAGCTTAGCAGGGGTAACTAATGAAAAACTGTTTTTT